One and the same sample provided the 27 T cell receptor beta chains below, sequenced in a study of blood T cell repertoires in COVID-19. Method: immunoSEQ multiplex PCR; TCRdb's copy keeps in-frame clones and lacks some. The sample includes about 190,000 clones, around 79% of them seen just once. Sample: peripheral blood. These receptors were obtained from a woman aged 45-60 years with acute or convalescent COVID-19.

This clone has just one count. The chain is built from TRBV18 and TRBJ2-7; TRBD2 agrees at 8 bases. After removal of 6 bases from V and 1 base from J, the junction contained 5 bases not matched to a gene. The CDR3 has 14 amino acids. Germline V gives CDR1 KGHSH, CDR2 LQKENI. CDR3 bases: TGTGCCAGCTCCGGACGCGGGAGGTCCTACGAGCAGTACTTC. It encodes CASSGRGRSYEQYF.

This clone was found many times. The V gene is TRBV2, the J gene TRBJ2-3, with D possibly being TRBD2 (6 bases). CDR3 length equals 14 residues. Germline V lookup: CDR1 SNHLY, CDR2 FYNNEI. V lost 6 bases and J lost 3, with 13 bases in between. CDR3 DNA: TGTGCCAGCAGCAAACGGGAGCGTACAGATACGCAGTATTTT. The encoded protein is CASSKRERTDTQYF.

The chain links TRBV28 to TRBJ2-2; 7 nucleotides line up with TRBD2. The CDR3 loop spans 16 amino acids. V lost 3 bases and J lost 4; bases outside the gene matches: 8. The germline gives CDR1 MDHEN, CDR2 SYDVKM. The CDR3 is CASSFVAGDFTGELFF. In nucleotides, the CDR3 is TGTGCCAGCAGTTTTGTGGCGGGGGACTTCACCGGGGAGCTGTTTTTT.

V usage is TRBV6-5 and J usage is TRBJ1-6; no clear D. V lost 5 bases and J lost 5, with 7 bases in between. Per germline, CDR1 MNHEY and CDR2 SVGAGI. This CDR3 has 13 residues. This CDR3 is CASSPANNSPLHF. The CDR3 DNA follows: TGTGCCAGCAGTCCCGCGAATAATTCACCCCTCCACTTT.

V is TRBV7-2 and J is TRBJ2-7; no clear D. V was cut by 0 bases and J by 2 bases, with 11 bases left in between. Looked up from germline, CDR1 is SGHTA and CDR2 is FQGNSA. The CDR3 runs to 15 residues. CDR3 coding DNA: TGTGCCAGCAGCTTAGCGTCACAAACCACCTACGAGCAGTACTTC. Translated: CASSLASQTTYEQYF.

The CDR3 protein is CASSWQAMITDTQYF. CDR3 coding DNA: TGTGCCAGTAGCTGGCAGGCAATGATCACAGATACGCAGTATTTT. V gene TRBV19 combines with J gene TRBJ2-3; D is unclear. Germline V CDR1 and CDR2: LNHDA, SQIVND (reference sequence). The CDR3 sequence is 15 residues long. The germline V and J ends were trimmed by 6 bases and 2 bases, with 15 bases remaining between them.

The gene calls are TRBV2 and TRBJ1-1, with 8 bases lining up with TRBD1. The CDR3 covers 14 residues. After removal of 6 bases from V and 6 bases from J, the junction contained 9 bases not matched to a gene. CDR1 SNHLY and CDR2 FYNNEI come from the germline V gene. The DNA of the CDR3 is TGTGCCAGCAGCTCTACGACAGGGGCCGCTGAAGCTTTCTTT. It yields the protein CASSSTTGAAEAFF.

This clone has more than one count but fewer than ten. The chain employs TRBV12-3 or TRBV12-4 and TRBJ1-1; tentatively, D is TRBD1 (6 bases). With 0 bases removed from V and 11 bases from J, the gap between germline ends came to 13 bases. This CDR3 has 13 residues. The CDR3: CASSLAGARSAFF. Written as DNA, the CDR3 is TGTGCCAGCAGTTTAGCGGGGGCCCGGAGTGCTTTCTTT.

This clone was observed once. DNA for the CDR3: TGTGCCAGCAGTGGAGACTATCAGCCCCAGCATTTT. As protein: CASSGDYQPQHF. The chain joins TRBV12-3 or TRBV12-4 to TRBJ1-5; D is undetermined. The CDR3 has 12 amino acids. V was trimmed by 5 bases and J by 5 bases, leaving 7 bases between them.

The chain couples TRBV7-2 to TRBJ2-1, with 11 bases lining up with TRBD2. The CDR3 covers 15 residues. Trimming cost V 5 bases and J 5 bases; bases outside gene matches: 5. The germline CDR1 and CDR2 sequences are SGHTA and FQGNSA. The CDR3 loop reads CASSLTSGVDNEQFF. The CDR3 bases are TGTGCCAGCAGCCTGACTAGCGGGGTGGACAATGAGCAGTTCTTC.

As concerns this clone: Other nucleotide sequences in the sample specify the same CDR3. The rearrangement joins TRBV5-1 to TRBJ2-3; 11 bases line up with TRBD2. V dropped 1 base and J dropped 6; count of bases not matched to a gene: 4. CDR1 SGHRS and CDR2 YFSETQ come from the germline V gene. This CDR3 has 15 amino acids. The CDR3 sequence is CASSLTSGSSDTQYF. The CDR3 DNA follows: TGCGCCAGCAGCTTGACTAGCGGGAGCTCGGATACGCAGTATTTT.

This chain joins TRBV5-6 and TRBJ2-7, with 8 bases identical to TRBD1. Germline values: CDR1 SGHDT, CDR2 YYEEEE. Germline trimming cut 0 bases from V and 7 bases from J; bases unmatched to any gene: 6. The CDR3 covers 14 residues. CDR3 DNA sequence: TGTGCCAGCAGCTTGGGCAGGGGGCTAAGGGAGCAGTACTTC. The encoded protein is CASSLGRGLREQYF.

CDR3 bases: TGTGCCAGCACCCGCGGGAGTCCCCCCACAGATACGCAGTATTTT. It is translated as CASTRGSPPTDTQYF. V usage is TRBV6-5 and J usage is TRBJ2-3; the match to TRBD2 covers 7 bases. CDR1 and CDR2 (germline): MNHEY, SVGAGI. This CDR3 has 15 residues. Germline trimming cut 7 bases from V and 2 bases from J; bases unmatched to any gene: 9.

The chain combines TRBV10-1 with TRBJ2-7, with a tentative D call TRBD2 (6 bases). The germline gives CDR1 WNHNN, CDR2 SYGVQD (reference sequence). CDR3 length: 18 residues. The ends were cut back, 2 bases at V and 6 bases at J, with 26 bases in the middle. The CDR3, as DNA: TGCGCCAGCAGTGAGATCTCTAGGTGGACTCGGGGGAAATGCGAGCAGTACTTC. Translation gives CASSEISRWTRGKCEQYF.

This clone has only a few counts. The chain recombines TRBV7-2 with TRBJ1-3; D is undetermined. V gave up 5 bases and J gave up 1 base, with 6 bases separating them. Germline V gene sequence: CDR1 SGHTA, CDR2 FQGNSA. CDR3 length: 13 amino acids. The CDR3 DNA reads as TGTGCCAGCAGCCTGGAGTCTGGAAACACCATATATTTT. Encoded protein: CASSLESGNTIYF.

The CDR3 loop reads CASSQLKHANRPRDRTQYF. CDR3 DNA sequence: TGCGCCAGCAGTCAATTAAAGCATGCTAATCGTCCCCGGGACAGGACGCAGTACTTC. The rearrangement joins TRBV23-1 to TRBJ2-7; 8 positions match TRBD1. TRBV23-1 is assigned to the ORF class and has an uncertain function. The CDR3 contains 19 residues. V lost 1 base and J lost 9; bases outside the gene matches: 23.

CDR3 in DNA: TGTGCCATCAGTGAGTCGGCGGATAGCAATCAGCCCCAGCATTTT. This translates into CAISESADSNQPQHF. The genes are TRBV10-3 and TRBJ1-5; D uncertain. Germline CDR1 is ENHRY and CDR2 is SYGVKD. The CDR3 sequence is 15 residues long. V was shortened by 0 bases and J by 0 bases, with 6 bases between the two germline ends.

The chain employs TRBV7-9 and TRBJ2-1; tentative D call: TRBD1 (6 bases). The CDR3 consists of 17 residues. Germline V gene data show CDR1 as SEHNR and CDR2 as FQNEAQ (reference sequence). Trimming took 5 bases from V and 0 from J, leaving 17 bases between them. DNA for the CDR3: TGTGCCAGCAGCCCCAGGGGACGGATGAGCTCCTACAATGAGCAGTTCTTC. Translating it yields CASSPRGRMSSYNEQFF.

The genes are TRBV3-1 (or the pseudogene TRBV3-2) and TRBJ2-1, with 7 positions matching TRBD2. Germline trimming cut 0 bases from V and 10 bases from J; bases unmatched to any gene: 12. In germline, CDR1 is LGHDT, CDR2 YNNKEL (reference sequence). The CDR3 length is 16 residues. The CDR3 loop reads CASSQEVSGYSGEQFF. In nucleotides, the CDR3 is TGTGCCAGCAGCCAAGAGGTTAGCGGGTATTCGGGGGAGCAGTTCTTC.

The V and J genes are TRBV7-2 and TRBJ2-1; D not certain. V was clipped by 5 bases and J by 7 bases, with 12 bases between them. The CDR3 covers 13 residues. Germline CDR1 is SGHTA and CDR2 is FQGNSA. In DNA, the CDR3 is TGTGCCAGCAGCGCGAATACGTGGAATGAGCAGTTCTTC. It specifies CASSANTWNEQFF.

V is TRBV7-2 and J is TRBJ2-3; possible D gene TRBD2, 6 bases. The CDR3 contains 16 residues. V was shortened by 2 bases and J by 2 bases, with 14 bases between the two germline ends. CDR1 and CDR2 (germline): SGHTA, FQGNSA. The CDR3 DNA follows: TGTGCCAGCAGCTTATCCGGAGGGCCCTTCACAGATACGCAGTATTTT. Its protein product is CASSLSGGPFTDTQYF.

This clone was detected only a few times. The rearrangement joins TRBV4-3 to TRBJ2-5; 7 bases agree with TRBD2. V gave up 0 bases and J gave up 5 bases; unmatched junction bases: 12. Germline CDR1 and CDR2: LGHNA and YSLEER. This CDR3 region has 17 residues. For the CDR3, the DNA is TGCGCCAGCAGCCAAGATCATGCGGCGGGAGTTGTGGAGACCCAGTACTTC. Translated: CASSQDHAAGVVETQYF.

This CDR3 reads CASSPGTGWQPQHF. In DNA form, the CDR3 reads TGTGCCAGCTCACCAGGGACAGGGTGGCAGCCCCAGCATTTT. The chain couples TRBV18 to TRBJ1-5, with 9 bases identical to TRBD1. The germline gives CDR1 KGHSH, CDR2 LQKENI. This CDR3 contains 14 residues. With V trimmed by 2 bases and J by 7 bases, 3 bases remained unmatched.

The chain carries TRBV7-9 and TRBJ2-1, with 7 bases that match TRBD2. CDR1 is SEHNR, CDR2 FQNEAQ, per germline (reference sequence). The V and J ends lost 0 bases and 5 bases, in that order; junction bases with no gene match: 7. This CDR3 is 16 amino acids long. CDR3 in amino acids: CASSLAGGYGNNEQFF. In DNA form, the CDR3 reads TGTGCCAGCAGCTTAGCGGGAGGGTATGGGAACAATGAGCAGTTCTTC.

This sequence joins TRBV7-8 and TRBJ2-1, with a tentative D call TRBD2 (6 bases). Germline-derived CDR1 and CDR2 are SGHVS and FQNEAQ. Trimming cost V 6 bases and J 14 bases, with 14 bases left between them. The CDR3 contains 11 residues. CDR3 sequence (DNA): TGTGCCAGCAGATCGGACTATCGGGAGTTCTTC. The encoded protein is CASRSDYREFF.

This chain links TRBV25-1 with TRBJ1-1; perhaps TRBD1 as D (5 bases). Germline V gene data show CDR1 as MGHDK and CDR2 as SYGVNS. This CDR3 has 15 amino acids. Between the trimmed V and J ends, which lost 3 bases and 3 bases, there was a span of 14 bases. CDR3: CASSDIQGRDTEAFF. The CDR3, as DNA: TGTGCCAGCAGTGATATCCAGGGTCGAGACACTGAAGCTTTCTTT.

The J gene is TRBJ1-4, the V gene TRBV11-2; D is unresolved. Germline CDR1 reads SGHAT; CDR2 reads FQNNGV. V was trimmed by 7 bases and J by 2 bases, leaving 17 bases between them. This CDR3 region has 16 residues. The CDR3 nucleotides are TGTGCCAGCACCACCGGGAGGGTAGCCACTAATGAAAAACTGTTTTTT. Its translation is CASTTGRVATNEKLFF.